The rows below give T cell receptor beta chains drawn from one sample of a study of blood T cell repertoires in COVID-19. Profiled with immunoSEQ multiplex PCR; TCRdb holds only in-frame clones, not every one. The sample consists of hundreds of thousands of clones, around 88% of them appearing once. Specimen: peripheral blood. These receptors were obtained from an elderly man with acute or convalescent COVID-19. The CDR3 runs from the conserved cysteine through the conserved F or W. The order of the fields is CDR3 length, V gene, clone size, J gene, D gene, CDR3 protein, CDR3 DNA. A D gene is named only where the DNA matches it firmly. Only part of the rows carry a size: once, few, many, or a class if the clone is expanded.

cdr3_length: 14
v_call: TRBV4-1
clone_size: few
j_call: TRBJ1-2
d_call: TRBD1
cdr3_aa: CASSQPDREYGYTF
cdr3_nt: TGCGCCAGCAGCCAACCGGACAGGGAGTATGGCTACACCTTC

cdr3_length: 14
v_call: TRBV7-9
clone_size: -
j_call: TRBJ1-6
d_call: -
cdr3_aa: CASSFGQNRSPLHF
cdr3_nt: TGTGCCAGCAGCTTTGGACAGAACCGATCACCCCTCCACTTT

cdr3_length: 14
v_call: TRBV5-5
clone_size: -
j_call: TRBJ1-1
d_call: -
cdr3_aa: CASSPPGQNTEAFF
cdr3_nt: TGTGCCAGCAGCCCCCCGGGACAGAACACTGAAGCTTTCTTT

cdr3_length: 15
v_call: TRBV6-5
clone_size: once
j_call: TRBJ2-7
d_call: TRBD1
cdr3_aa: CASSRRDRVSYEQYF
cdr3_nt: TGTGCCAGCAGTCGCCGGGACAGGGTTTCCTACGAGCAGTACTTC

cdr3_length: 15
v_call: TRBV5-1
clone_size: -
j_call: TRBJ2-1
d_call: TRBD2
cdr3_aa: CASSSLAGADNEQFF
cdr3_nt: TGCGCCAGCAGCTCCTTAGCGGGAGCTGACAATGAGCAGTTCTTC

cdr3_length: 14
v_call: TRBV4-2
clone_size: few
j_call: TRBJ2-2
d_call: -
cdr3_aa: CASSQTRNTGELFF
cdr3_nt: TGTGCCAGCAGCCAAACTCGGAACACCGGGGAGCTGTTTTTT

cdr3_length: 16
v_call: TRBV6-5
clone_size: -
j_call: TRBJ2-7
d_call: -
cdr3_aa: CASSYSKTSRPYEQYF
cdr3_nt: TGTGCCAGCAGTTACTCGAAAACGAGCAGGCCCTACGAGCAGTACTTC

cdr3_length: 17
v_call: TRBV23-1
clone_size: -
j_call: TRBJ2-3
d_call: -
cdr3_aa: CASSHPRQSGRTDTQYF
cdr3_nt: TGCGCCAGCAGTCACCCGAGACAGAGTGGGCGCACAGATACGCAGTATTTT

cdr3_length: 15
v_call: TRBV7-3
clone_size: once
j_call: TRBJ2-5
d_call: TRBD2
cdr3_aa: CASSPSPGGPETQYF
cdr3_nt: TGTGCCAGCAGCCCCTCCCCGGGAGGGCCAGAGACCCAGTACTTC

cdr3_length: 16
v_call: TRBV19
clone_size: -
j_call: TRBJ2-6
d_call: TRBD1
cdr3_aa: CASLDRGLSGANVLTF
cdr3_nt: TGTGCCAGTTTAGACAGGGGGCTCTCTGGGGCCAACGTCCTGACTTTC

cdr3_length: 16
v_call: TRBV7-2
clone_size: -
j_call: TRBJ2-5
d_call: -
cdr3_aa: CASSLGGGLHQETQYF
cdr3_nt: TGTGCCAGCAGCTTAGGAGGGGGACTACATCAAGAGACCCAGTACTTC

cdr3_length: 16
v_call: TRBV7-3
clone_size: -
j_call: TRBJ2-1
d_call: TRBD2
cdr3_aa: CASSLRGTSGDNEQFF
cdr3_nt: TGTGCCAGCAGTTTGCGTGGGACTAGCGGCGACAATGAGCAGTTCTTC

cdr3_length: 13
v_call: TRBV6-5
clone_size: -
j_call: TRBJ1-2
d_call: TRBD1
cdr3_aa: CASSSGTGDGYTF
cdr3_nt: TGTGCCAGCAGTTCCGGGACAGGGGACGGCTACACCTTC

cdr3_length: 14
v_call: TRBV11-3
clone_size: once
j_call: TRBJ2-7
d_call: TRBD1
cdr3_aa: CASSDGQGDTKQYF
cdr3_nt: TGTGCCAGCAGCGACGGACAGGGGGATACGAAGCAGTACTTC

cdr3_length: 17
v_call: TRBV4-2
clone_size: once
j_call: TRBJ2-3
d_call: -
cdr3_aa: CASSQDGGRANTDTQYF
cdr3_nt: TGTGCCAGCAGCCAAGATGGTGGCAGGGCCAACACAGATACGCAGTATTTT

cdr3_length: 15
v_call: TRBV18
clone_size: -
j_call: TRBJ2-1
d_call: TRBD2
cdr3_aa: CASSPSSGTYNEQFF
cdr3_nt: TGTGCCAGCTCACCATCTAGCGGGACCTACAATGAGCAGTTCTTC

cdr3_length: 18
v_call: TRBV28
clone_size: -
j_call: TRBJ2-6
d_call: TRBD2
cdr3_aa: CASSSHLGGRTGANVLTF
cdr3_nt: TGTGCCAGCAGTTCCCATCTCGGCGGGAGGACTGGGGCCAACGTCCTGACTTTC

cdr3_length: 16
v_call: TRBV19
clone_size: -
j_call: TRBJ1-5
d_call: -
cdr3_aa: CASSIRGDFSNQPQHF
cdr3_nt: TGTGCCAGTAGTATTAGAGGGGACTTTAGCAATCAGCCCCAGCATTTT

cdr3_length: 17
v_call: TRBV14
clone_size: -
j_call: TRBJ2-6
d_call: -
cdr3_aa: CASSQGHQSSGANVLTF
cdr3_nt: TGTGCCAGCAGCCAGGGACACCAGAGCTCTGGGGCCAACGTCCTGACTTTC

cdr3_length: 14
v_call: TRBV5-1
clone_size: once
j_call: TRBJ1-1
d_call: -
cdr3_aa: CASLPGLMNTEAFF
cdr3_nt: TGCGCCAGCCTACCGGGACTGATGAACACTGAAGCTTTCTTT

cdr3_length: 13
v_call: TRBV6-2/TRBV6-3
clone_size: -
j_call: TRBJ2-7
d_call: -
cdr3_aa: CASSYLLEHEQYF
cdr3_nt: TGTGCCAGCAGTTACCTTTTGGAGCACGAGCAGTACTTC

cdr3_length: 15
v_call: TRBV7-9
clone_size: -
j_call: TRBJ1-4
d_call: -
cdr3_aa: CASSSLSAGVEKLFF
cdr3_nt: TGTGCCAGCAGCTCCCTGAGCGCAGGGGTAGAAAAACTGTTTTTT

cdr3_length: 16
v_call: TRBV28
clone_size: few
j_call: TRBJ1-6
d_call: TRBD1
cdr3_aa: CAINAGQGLYNSPLHF
cdr3_nt: TGTGCCATCAATGCGGGACAGGGCCTTTATAATTCACCCCTCCACTTT

cdr3_length: 14
v_call: TRBV7-2
clone_size: -
j_call: TRBJ2-3
d_call: -
cdr3_aa: CASSLGGTTDTQYF
cdr3_nt: TGTGCCAGCAGCTTAGGCGGGACTACAGATACGCAGTATTTT

cdr3_length: 13
v_call: TRBV19
clone_size: -
j_call: TRBJ2-1
d_call: -
cdr3_aa: CASSTTGSNEQFF
cdr3_nt: TGTGCCAGTAGTACAACAGGGAGCAATGAGCAGTTCTTC

cdr3_length: 16
v_call: TRBV15
clone_size: once
j_call: TRBJ1-3
d_call: TRBD1
cdr3_aa: CATSSATGTAGNTIYF
cdr3_nt: TGTGCCACCAGCAGCGCCACCGGGACAGCTGGAAACACCATATATTTT

cdr3_length: 16
v_call: TRBV4-1
clone_size: -
j_call: TRBJ1-4
d_call: -
cdr3_aa: CASSQAPGQLNEKLFF
cdr3_nt: TGCGCCAGCAGCCAGGCACCGGGACAACTTAATGAAAAACTGTTTTTT

cdr3_length: 16
v_call: TRBV7-2
clone_size: -
j_call: TRBJ2-6
d_call: -
cdr3_aa: CASRETLSSGANVLTF
cdr3_nt: TGTGCCAGCAGGGAGACCCTATCCTCTGGGGCCAACGTCCTGACTTTC

cdr3_length: 13
v_call: TRBV2
clone_size: few
j_call: TRBJ2-1
d_call: -
cdr3_aa: CASSEYNYNEQFF
cdr3_nt: TGTGCCAGCAGTGAATATAACTACAATGAGCAGTTCTTC

cdr3_length: 12
v_call: TRBV28
clone_size: -
j_call: TRBJ1-2
d_call: -
cdr3_aa: CASSSATNGYTF
cdr3_nt: TGTGCCAGCAGTTCCGCGACAAATGGCTACACCTTC

cdr3_length: 15
v_call: TRBV18
clone_size: -
j_call: TRBJ2-1
d_call: TRBD2
cdr3_aa: CASSSLAGSWNEQFF
cdr3_nt: TGTGCCAGCTCATCACTAGCGGGATCTTGGAATGAGCAGTTCTTC

cdr3_length: 16
v_call: TRBV5-1
clone_size: -
j_call: TRBJ1-1
d_call: TRBD1
cdr3_aa: CASSSTGTGTNTEAFF
cdr3_nt: TGCGCCAGCAGCTCCACCGGGACAGGGACGAACACTGAAGCTTTCTTT

cdr3_length: 15
v_call: TRBV5-1
clone_size: -
j_call: TRBJ2-5
d_call: TRBD1
cdr3_aa: CASSLGQGVGETQYF
cdr3_nt: TGCGCCAGCAGCTTGGGACAGGGCGTAGGGGAGACCCAGTACTTC

cdr3_length: 21
v_call: TRBV28
clone_size: -
j_call: TRBJ2-7
d_call: TRBD2
cdr3_aa: CASSLWGGLAGVMESSYEQYF
cdr3_nt: TGTGCCAGCAGTTTATGGGGGGGTCTAGCGGGAGTAATGGAGTCCTCCTACGAGCAGTACTTC

cdr3_length: 15
v_call: TRBV18
clone_size: -
j_call: TRBJ2-1
d_call: TRBD2
cdr3_aa: CASSPPASGSDEQFF
cdr3_nt: TGTGCCAGCTCACCACCTGCTAGCGGGAGCGATGAGCAGTTCTTC

cdr3_length: 13
v_call: TRBV9
clone_size: -
j_call: TRBJ1-6
d_call: -
cdr3_aa: CASSVAMNSPLHF
cdr3_nt: TGTGCCAGCAGCGTAGCAATGAATTCACCCCTCCACTTT

cdr3_length: 9
v_call: TRBV11-1
clone_size: -
j_call: TRBJ2-2
d_call: -
cdr3_aa: CASIKELFF
cdr3_nt: TGTGCCAGTATAAAGGAGCTGTTTTTT

cdr3_length: 15
v_call: TRBV6-2/TRBV6-3
clone_size: -
j_call: TRBJ2-1
d_call: TRBD2
cdr3_aa: CASSPGGGRNNEQFF
cdr3_nt: TGTGCCAGCAGCCCCGGGGGCGGGAGGAACAATGAGCAGTTCTTC

cdr3_length: 18
v_call: TRBV11-2
clone_size: -
j_call: TRBJ2-1
d_call: -
cdr3_aa: CASSLEVGSGFPNNEQFF
cdr3_nt: TGTGCCAGCAGCTTAGAGGTGGGGAGCGGCTTTCCCAACAATGAGCAGTTCTTC

cdr3_length: 15
v_call: TRBV7-2
clone_size: -
j_call: TRBJ2-5
d_call: -
cdr3_aa: CASSVGSGREETQYF
cdr3_nt: TGTGCCAGCAGTGTCGGGTCCGGCCGAGAAGAGACCCAGTACTTC

cdr3_length: 14
v_call: TRBV29-1
clone_size: -
j_call: TRBJ2-3
d_call: -
cdr3_aa: CSVVAGRDADTQYF
cdr3_nt: TGCAGCGTTGTCGCAGGGCGCGACGCAGATACGCAGTATTTT

cdr3_length: 13
v_call: TRBV11-2
clone_size: -
j_call: TRBJ1-2
d_call: TRBD1
cdr3_aa: CASSGDRGRGYTF
cdr3_nt: TGTGCCAGCAGCGGAGACAGGGGGCGAGGCTACACCTTC

cdr3_length: 15
v_call: TRBV11-2
clone_size: -
j_call: TRBJ2-2
d_call: TRBD2
cdr3_aa: CASSFGTSEAGELFF
cdr3_nt: TGTGCCAGCAGCTTCGGGACTAGTGAAGCCGGGGAGCTGTTTTTT

cdr3_length: 14
v_call: TRBV7-9
clone_size: -
j_call: TRBJ2-7
d_call: TRBD1
cdr3_aa: CASSGQDSPYEQYF
cdr3_nt: TGTGCCAGCAGCGGACAGGATTCCCCCTACGAGCAGTACTTC

cdr3_length: 14
v_call: TRBV19
clone_size: -
j_call: TRBJ1-1
d_call: TRBD1
cdr3_aa: CASRSTGANTEAFF
cdr3_nt: TGTGCCAGTAGATCGACAGGGGCGAACACTGAAGCTTTCTTT

cdr3_length: 12
v_call: TRBV29-1
clone_size: once
j_call: TRBJ1-5
d_call: -
cdr3_aa: CSVATGNQPQHF
cdr3_nt: TGCAGCGTCGCTACAGGGAATCAGCCCCAGCATTTT

cdr3_length: 14
v_call: TRBV29-1
clone_size: -
j_call: TRBJ2-7
d_call: TRBD1
cdr3_aa: CSVEDGTASYEQYF
cdr3_nt: TGCAGCGTTGAAGATGGGACAGCCTCCTACGAGCAGTACTTC

cdr3_length: 16
v_call: TRBV28
clone_size: -
j_call: TRBJ1-5
d_call: -
cdr3_aa: CASSLPQGPLNQPQHF
cdr3_nt: TGTGCCAGCAGTCTACCACAGGGCCCCTTGAATCAGCCCCAGCATTTT

cdr3_length: 17
v_call: TRBV28
clone_size: -
j_call: TRBJ2-3
d_call: TRBD1
cdr3_aa: CASSPTPGQGNTDTQYF
cdr3_nt: TGTGCCAGCAGTCCCACCCCGGGACAGGGCAACACAGATACGCAGTATTTT

cdr3_length: 13
v_call: TRBV11-1
clone_size: once
j_call: TRBJ2-7
d_call: -
cdr3_aa: CASSSGTPLEQYF
cdr3_nt: TGTGCCAGCAGCTCCGGGACTCCTCTCGAGCAGTACTTC

cdr3_length: 14
v_call: TRBV6-5
clone_size: -
j_call: TRBJ2-1
d_call: -
cdr3_aa: CASTNPRGDNEQFF
cdr3_nt: TGTGCCAGCACTAACCCCCGGGGTGACAATGAGCAGTTCTTC

cdr3_length: 14
v_call: TRBV29-1
clone_size: -
j_call: TRBJ2-7
d_call: TRBD2
cdr3_aa: CSVEGLAGDYEQYF
cdr3_nt: TGCAGCGTTGAGGGACTAGCGGGAGACTACGAGCAGTACTTC

cdr3_length: 14
v_call: TRBV29-1
clone_size: -
j_call: TRBJ2-1
d_call: TRBD2
cdr3_aa: CSVGGSGRAHEQFF
cdr3_nt: TGCAGCGTTGGGGGCAGCGGGAGGGCCCATGAGCAGTTCTTC

cdr3_length: 14
v_call: TRBV5-4
clone_size: -
j_call: TRBJ1-1
d_call: -
cdr3_aa: CASSEFGTTTEAFF
cdr3_nt: TGTGCCAGCAGTGAATTCGGGACAACTACCGAAGCTTTCTTT

cdr3_length: 17
v_call: TRBV4-3
clone_size: -
j_call: TRBJ1-4
d_call: TRBD1
cdr3_aa: CASSQDRDSVFLEKLFF
cdr3_nt: TGCGCCAGCAGCCAAGATCGGGACAGCGTATTTCTAGAAAAACTGTTTTTT

cdr3_length: 15
v_call: TRBV13
clone_size: -
j_call: TRBJ2-1
d_call: -
cdr3_aa: CASSLGHSSYNEQFF
cdr3_nt: TGTGCCAGCAGCTTAGGTCATAGCTCCTACAATGAGCAGTTCTTC

cdr3_length: 17
v_call: TRBV7-8
clone_size: -
j_call: TRBJ2-2
d_call: TRBD2
cdr3_aa: CASSLYVTGGNTGELFF
cdr3_nt: TGTGCCAGCAGCTTATACGTAACGGGGGGAAACACCGGGGAGCTGTTTTTT

cdr3_length: 14
v_call: TRBV5-1
clone_size: once
j_call: TRBJ2-5
d_call: TRBD1
cdr3_aa: CASSLGYRGETQYF
cdr3_nt: TGCGCCAGCAGCTTGGGGTACAGGGGAGAGACCCAGTACTTC

cdr3_length: 13
v_call: TRBV5-5
clone_size: -
j_call: TRBJ1-2
d_call: -
cdr3_aa: CASGTNQGFGYTF
cdr3_nt: TGTGCCAGCGGAACTAACCAGGGGTTTGGCTACACCTTC

cdr3_length: 14
v_call: TRBV2
clone_size: -
j_call: TRBJ1-2
d_call: -
cdr3_aa: CASKVGQAGYGYTF
cdr3_nt: TGTGCCAGCAAGGTCGGTCAAGCAGGCTATGGCTACACCTTC